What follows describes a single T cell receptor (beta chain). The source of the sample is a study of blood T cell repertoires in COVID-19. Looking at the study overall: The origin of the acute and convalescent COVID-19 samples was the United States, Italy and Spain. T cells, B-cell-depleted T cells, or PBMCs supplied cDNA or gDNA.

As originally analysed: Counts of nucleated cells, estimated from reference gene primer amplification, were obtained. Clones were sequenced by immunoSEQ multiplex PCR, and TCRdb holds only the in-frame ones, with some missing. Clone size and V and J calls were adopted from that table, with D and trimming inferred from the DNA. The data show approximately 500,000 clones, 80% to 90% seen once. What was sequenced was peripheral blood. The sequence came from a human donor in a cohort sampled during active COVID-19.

The CDR3 loop reads CASSLGDDQPQHF. The CDR3 DNA follows: TGTGCCAGCAGTTTAGGGGATGATCAGCCCCAGCATTTT. The chain links TRBV6-5 to TRBJ1-5; possibly TRBD1 for D (5 bases). This CDR3 is built from 13 residues. Germline assignment: CDR1 MNHEY and CDR2 SVGAGI. The V end lost 4 bases, the J end lost 5 bases, and 9 bases lay between the germline ends.